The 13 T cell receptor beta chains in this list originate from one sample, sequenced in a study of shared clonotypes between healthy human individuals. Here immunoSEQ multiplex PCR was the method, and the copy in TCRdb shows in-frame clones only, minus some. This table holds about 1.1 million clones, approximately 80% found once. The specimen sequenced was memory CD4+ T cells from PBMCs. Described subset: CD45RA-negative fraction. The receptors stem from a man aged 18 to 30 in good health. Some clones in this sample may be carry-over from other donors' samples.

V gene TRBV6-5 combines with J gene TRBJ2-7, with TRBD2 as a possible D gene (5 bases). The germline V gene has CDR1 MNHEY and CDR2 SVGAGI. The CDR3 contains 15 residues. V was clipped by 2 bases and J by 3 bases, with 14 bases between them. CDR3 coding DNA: TGTGCCAGCAGTTACCCACTAGTCCAGTTCTACGAGCAGTACTTC. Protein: CASSYPLVQFYEQYF.

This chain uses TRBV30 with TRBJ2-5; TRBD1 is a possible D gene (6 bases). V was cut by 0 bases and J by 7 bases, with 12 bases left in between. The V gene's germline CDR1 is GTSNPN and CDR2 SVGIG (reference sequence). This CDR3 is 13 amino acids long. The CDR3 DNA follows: TGTGCCTGGAGTGTAGGTCAGGGGACGACCCAGTACTTC. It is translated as CAWSVGQGTTQYF.

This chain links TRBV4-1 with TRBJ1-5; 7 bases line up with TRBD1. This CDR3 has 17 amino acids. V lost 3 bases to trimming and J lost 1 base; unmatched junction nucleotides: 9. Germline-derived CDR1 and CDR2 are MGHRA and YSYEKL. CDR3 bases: TGCGCCAGCAGCCATCGGTGGGACAGATTGAGCAATCAGCCCCAGCATTTT. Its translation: CASSHRWDRLSNQPQHF.

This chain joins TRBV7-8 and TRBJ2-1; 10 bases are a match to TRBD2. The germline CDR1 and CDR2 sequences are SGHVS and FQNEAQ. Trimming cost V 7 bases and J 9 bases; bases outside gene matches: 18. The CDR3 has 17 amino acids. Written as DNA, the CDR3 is TGTGCCAGCAACCCCGACCGGGGAGCGGGAGGGGCGATTGAGCAGTTCTTC. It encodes CASNPDRGAGGAIEQFF. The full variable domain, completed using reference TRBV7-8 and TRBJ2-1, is GAGVSQSPRYKVAKRGQDVALRCDPISGHVSLFWYQQALGQGPEFLTYFQNEAQLDKSGLPSDRFFAERPEGSVSTLKIQRTQQEDSAVYLCASNPDRGAGGAIEQFFGPGTRLTVL.

For the CDR3, the DNA is TGTGCCAGTAGTACCCGCGACCTTGGGCCCCAGCATTTT. This codes for CASSTRDLGPQHF. The genes are TRBV19 and TRBJ1-5; D is unclear. The CDR3 has 13 amino acids. Germline V lookup: CDR1 LNHDA, CDR2 SQIVND (reference sequence). The V gene lost 4 bases and the J gene lost 9 bases, with 13 bases spanning the gap.

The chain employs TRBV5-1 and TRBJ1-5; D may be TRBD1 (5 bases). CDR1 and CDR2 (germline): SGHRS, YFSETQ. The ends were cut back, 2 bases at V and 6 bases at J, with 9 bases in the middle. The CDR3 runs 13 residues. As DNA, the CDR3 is TGCGCCAGCAGCTTTGGCCAGGGTCAGCCCCAGCATTTT. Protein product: CASSFGQGQPQHF.

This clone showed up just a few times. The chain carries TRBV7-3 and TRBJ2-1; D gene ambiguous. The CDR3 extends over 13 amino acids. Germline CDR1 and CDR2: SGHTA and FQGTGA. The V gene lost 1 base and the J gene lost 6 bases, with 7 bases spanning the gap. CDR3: CASSLSPGNEQFF. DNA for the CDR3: TGTGCCAGCAGCTTAAGTCCTGGCAATGAGCAGTTCTTC.

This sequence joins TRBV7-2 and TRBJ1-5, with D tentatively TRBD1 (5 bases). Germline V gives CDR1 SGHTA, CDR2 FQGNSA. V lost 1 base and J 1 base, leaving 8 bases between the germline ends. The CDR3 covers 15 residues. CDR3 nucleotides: TGTGCCAGCAGCTTAGACAGGTTCAGCAATCAGCCCCAGCATTTT. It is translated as CASSLDRFSNQPQHF.

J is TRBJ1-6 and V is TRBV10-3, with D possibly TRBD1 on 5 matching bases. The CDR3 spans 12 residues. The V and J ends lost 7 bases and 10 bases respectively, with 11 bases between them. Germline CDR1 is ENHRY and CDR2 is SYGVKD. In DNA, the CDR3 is TGTGCCATCACGGGGGGGGACTCACCCCTCCACTTT. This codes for CAITGGDSPLHF.

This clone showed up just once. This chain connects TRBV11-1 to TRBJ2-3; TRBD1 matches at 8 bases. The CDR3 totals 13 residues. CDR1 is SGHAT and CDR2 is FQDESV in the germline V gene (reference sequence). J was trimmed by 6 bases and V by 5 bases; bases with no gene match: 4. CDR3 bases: TGTGCCAGCAGCCTGGACAGGGCGGATACGCAGTATTTT. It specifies CASSLDRADTQYF.

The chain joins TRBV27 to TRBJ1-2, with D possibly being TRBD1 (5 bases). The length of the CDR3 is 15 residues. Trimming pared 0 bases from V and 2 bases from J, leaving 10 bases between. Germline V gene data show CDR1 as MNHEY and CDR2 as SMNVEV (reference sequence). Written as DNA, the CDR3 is TGTGCCAGCAGTTTATCCCGACAGTCAAACTATGGCTACACCTTC. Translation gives CASSLSRQSNYGYTF.

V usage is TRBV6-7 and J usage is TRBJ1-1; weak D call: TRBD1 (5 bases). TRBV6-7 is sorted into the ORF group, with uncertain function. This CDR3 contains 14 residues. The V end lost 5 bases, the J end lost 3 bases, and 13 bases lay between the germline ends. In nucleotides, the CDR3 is TGTGCCAGCAGTCGTGACAGCCTGTACACTGAAGCTTTCTTT. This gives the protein CASSRDSLYTEAFF.

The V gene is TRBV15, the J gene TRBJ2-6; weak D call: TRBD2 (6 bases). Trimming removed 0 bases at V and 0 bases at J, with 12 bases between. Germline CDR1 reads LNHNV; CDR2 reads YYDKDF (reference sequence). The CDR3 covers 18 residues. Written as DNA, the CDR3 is TGTGCCACCAGCAGAGATCGTTACGGGAGCTCTGGGGCCAACGTCCTGACTTTC. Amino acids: CATSRDRYGSSGANVLTF.